A single T cell receptor beta chain is shown here with its context. Its target is unknown. These data originate in a study of early T cells in non-severe SARS-CoV-2 infection. In the study overall: Bulk RNA isolated from unsorted whole blood underwent sequencing; chains were not paired. Study-wide points: Lookups in VDJdb leaned toward anti-spike CD8 responses and missed private and CD4 specificities.

Per the germline V gene, CDR1 is MNHNY and CDR2 is SVGAGI (reference sequence). The length of the CDR3 is 12 residues. Trimming left V 7 bases short and J 5 bases short, with 9 bases between. The protocol attached unique molecular identifiers to individual cDNA molecules. Via MiXCR, TCRdb re-called the 5' RACE reads, giving one row per CDR3 protein. This sample has 30,000 to 40,000 distinct CDR3 sequences, with about 3.8% found just once. This clonotype originated in an adult who was a healthcare worker with PCR-confirmed SARS-CoV-2 infection or an uninfected control (not recorded which). V and J are TRBV6-6 and TRBJ2-1, with unresolved D. The source material was whole blood. The DNA of the CDR3 is TGTGCCAGCACCACAGTTAACAATGAGCAGTTCTTC. Its protein product is CASTTVNNEQFF.